These T cell receptor beta chains were read from a single sample in a study of graft-versus-host responses after intestinal transplantation. These receptors' targets are unknown. Produced via immunoSEQ multiplex PCR; TCRdb's table is partial and in-frame only. The sample records roughly 99,000 clones, roughly 89% being singletons. The specimen comprised unstimulated CD4+ T cells sorted from spleen or lymph node cells, sampled before transplant. These receptors came from a human donor who was the organ donor for an intestinal transplant. Each CDR3 is given with its conserved first and last residue.

v_call,j_call,cdr3_aa
TRBV18,TRBJ1-5,CASSPPLGAGQPQHF
TRBV5-1,TRBJ2-2,CASSLEAGNTGELFF
TRBV18,TRBJ1-3,CASSRPGRAGNTIYF
TRBV7-2,TRBJ2-3,CASSLGPGNGLDTQYF
TRBV5-1,TRBJ1-1,CASSWVTENTEAFF
TRBV4-2,TRBJ1-1,CASSQDLFGGARTEAFF
TRBV5-4,TRBJ1-4,CASSFRTGPKDEKLFF
TRBV6-5,TRBJ1-1,CASSYFRTGEAFF
TRBV2,TRBJ1-1,CASSNMYPVVISQGPVEAFF
TRBV19,TRBJ2-1,CASTSSGTFYNEQFF
TRBV27,TRBJ2-1,CASRIRDRAYNEQFF
TRBV6-5,TRBJ1-6,CASSYWGSPLHF
TRBV6-1,TRBJ2-1,CASRAGTRIYNEQFF
TRBV7-2,TRBJ2-3,CASSISSSGGPSDTQYF
TRBV5-1,TRBJ2-7,CASSGQGGAAEQYF
TRBV5-5,TRBJ2-3,CASSLTGSIDTQYF
TRBV2,TRBJ2-1,CASSEGELAGSYNEQFF
TRBV28,TRBJ1-3,CASSTGTAGNTIYF
TRBV10-1,TRBJ1-2,CARRGGGYTF
TRBV9,TRBJ2-5,CASSPSPLYQETQYF
TRBV6-6,TRBJ1-5,CASSWDQPQHF
TRBV29-1,TRBJ1-2,CSASDVNYGYTF
TRBV6-6,TRBJ2-7,CASRRLYEQYF
TRBV19,TRBJ1-5,CASSIERSNQPQHF
TRBV10-3,TRBJ2-2,CAIRGQGTTGELFF